A selection of T cell receptor beta chains follows, all from one sample in a study of blood T cell repertoires in COVID-19. Only in-frame clones appear in the TCRdb table, and some are missing; sequencing was by immunoSEQ multiplex PCR. The data contain about 160,000 clones, around 80% of them singletons. Material: peripheral blood. These receptors were collected from a woman older than 75 with active or convalescent COVID-19. Each CDR3 is given with its conserved first and last residue. D genes are given only for firm matches. Size tells how often a clone was seen (once, few, many) or the class of an expanded clone, and some rows leave it out.

D gene: TRBD1; clone size: once; J gene: TRBJ2-5; V gene: TRBV7-8; CDR3 protein: CASSWGQGQETQYF; CDR3 DNA: TGTGCCAGCAGCTGGGGACAGGGCCAAGAGACCCAGTACTTC
D gene: .; clone size: .; J gene: TRBJ2-3; V gene: TRBV18; CDR3 protein: CASSPLGADTQYF; CDR3 DNA: TGTGCCAGCTCACCGCTAGGGGCAGATACGCAGTATTTT
D gene: .; clone size: .; J gene: TRBJ1-2; V gene: TRBV5-4; CDR3 protein: CASSLVDKYYGYTF; CDR3 DNA: TGTGCCAGCAGCTTGGTCGACAAGTACTATGGCTACACCTTC
D gene: .; clone size: .; J gene: TRBJ1-4; V gene: TRBV30; CDR3 protein: CAWSTGGGRGEKLFF; CDR3 DNA: TGTGCCTGGAGTACTGGCGGGGGTAGGGGGGAAAAACTGTTTTTT
D gene: TRBD2; clone size: few; J gene: TRBJ2-7; V gene: TRBV3-1/TRBV3-2; CDR3 protein: CASSQGRGLAGGSYEQYF; CDR3 DNA: TGTGCCAGCAGCCAGGGACGCGGGCTAGCGGGGGGCTCCTACGAGCAGTACTTC
D gene: .; clone size: .; J gene: TRBJ1-2; V gene: TRBV6-2/TRBV6-3; CDR3 protein: CASSSEVYGYTF; CDR3 DNA: TGTGCCAGCAGTTCGGAGGTCTATGGCTACACCTTC
D gene: .; clone size: .; J gene: TRBJ2-7; V gene: TRBV7-2; CDR3 protein: CASSLSNIIYEQYF; CDR3 DNA: TGTGCCAGCAGCTTAAGTAACATAATCTACGAGCAGTACTTC
D gene: TRBD1; clone size: .; J gene: TRBJ1-1; V gene: TRBV6-5; CDR3 protein: CASTDRAMNTEAFF; CDR3 DNA: TGTGCCAGCACGGACAGGGCCATGAACACTGAAGCTTTCTTT
D gene: TRBD1; clone size: .; J gene: TRBJ2-1; V gene: TRBV11-3; CDR3 protein: CASSPGQGGNNEQFF; CDR3 DNA: TGTGCCAGCAGCCCGGGACAGGGGGGGAACAATGAGCAGTTCTTC
D gene: .; clone size: few; J gene: TRBJ1-3; V gene: TRBV15; CDR3 protein: CATSREGGVGSGNTIYF; CDR3 DNA: TGTGCCACCAGCAGAGAAGGCGGGGTCGGCTCTGGAAACACCATATATTTT
D gene: .; clone size: .; J gene: TRBJ1-2; V gene: TRBV5-1; CDR3 protein: CASSSAGGAGYGYTF; CDR3 DNA: TGCGCCAGCAGCTCTGCAGGAGGTGCGGGCTATGGCTACACCTTC
D gene: .; clone size: .; J gene: TRBJ2-3; V gene: TRBV19; CDR3 protein: CASSGLGTDTQYF; CDR3 DNA: TGTGCCAGTAGCGGTTTGGGCACAGATACGCAGTATTTT
D gene: .; clone size: .; J gene: TRBJ2-2; V gene: TRBV2; CDR3 protein: CASSETERPAGELFF; CDR3 DNA: TGTGCCAGCAGTGAAACCGAGCGCCCCGCAGGGGAGCTGTTTTTT
D gene: .; clone size: .; J gene: TRBJ1-6; V gene: TRBV7-2; CDR3 protein: CASSLRRPYDSSYNSPLHF; CDR3 DNA: TGTGCCAGCAGCTTGCGCAGGCCGTACGATAGCTCCTATAATTCACCCCTCCACTTT
D gene: TRBD1; clone size: .; J gene: TRBJ2-6; V gene: TRBV4-3; CDR3 protein: CASSQQGQGALGANVLTF; CDR3 DNA: TGCGCCAGCAGCCAGCAGGGACAGGGGGCGCTTGGGGCCAACGTCCTGACTTTC
D gene: .; clone size: .; J gene: TRBJ1-5; V gene: TRBV5-8; CDR3 protein: CASRVAGNQPQHF; CDR3 DNA: TGTGCCAGCAGAGTAGCGGGCAATCAGCCCCAGCATTTT
D gene: TRBD1; clone size: .; J gene: TRBJ1-4; V gene: TRBV7-9; CDR3 protein: CASSFPGQGGREKLFF; CDR3 DNA: TGTGCCAGCAGCTTCCCCGGACAGGGAGGGAGAGAAAAACTGTTTTTT
D gene: .; clone size: .; J gene: TRBJ1-6; V gene: TRBV5-6; CDR3 protein: CASSLVGAVVNSPLHF; CDR3 DNA: TGTGCCAGCAGCTTGGTGGGGGCCGTAGTTAATTCACCCCTCCACTTT
D gene: .; clone size: once; J gene: TRBJ2-7; V gene: TRBV7-2; CDR3 protein: CASSLALATGYEQYF; CDR3 DNA: TGTGCCAGCAGCTTAGCACTAGCCACGGGCTACGAGCAGTACTTC
D gene: .; clone size: .; J gene: TRBJ1-1; V gene: TRBV7-9; CDR3 protein: CASSSAWGRGGGNTEAFF; CDR3 DNA: TGTGCCAGCAGCTCGGCTTGGGGACGCGGGGGCGGGAACACTGAAGCTTTCTTT
D gene: TRBD1; clone size: once; J gene: TRBJ1-3; V gene: TRBV6-5; CDR3 protein: CASSLGQGIGNTIYF; CDR3 DNA: TGTGCCAGCAGTTTGGGACAGGGAATTGGAAACACCATATATTTT
D gene: .; clone size: .; J gene: TRBJ1-2; V gene: TRBV29-1; CDR3 protein: CSVVTGSNYGYTF; CDR3 DNA: TGCAGCGTTGTAACAGGGTCAAACTATGGCTACACCTTC
D gene: TRBD1; clone size: .; J gene: TRBJ1-6; V gene: TRBV19; CDR3 protein: CASTIGGTVSSSYNSPLHF; CDR3 DNA: TGTGCCAGTACCATAGGCGGGACAGTATCAAGCTCCTATAATTCACCCCTCCACTTT
D gene: .; clone size: once; J gene: TRBJ2-2; V gene: TRBV27; CDR3 protein: CASSLLGGTGELFF; CDR3 DNA: TGTGCCAGCAGTTTATTGGGGGGCACCGGGGAGCTGTTTTTT
D gene: TRBD1; clone size: few; J gene: TRBJ1-5; V gene: TRBV10-2; CDR3 protein: CASSETDRGNQPQHF; CDR3 DNA: TGCGCCAGCAGTGAGACGGACAGGGGCAATCAGCCCCAGCATTTT
D gene: .; clone size: .; J gene: TRBJ2-7; V gene: TRBV28; CDR3 protein: CASTPGGRNEQYF; CDR3 DNA: TGTGCCAGCACCCCTGGGGGGAGGAACGAGCAGTACTTC
D gene: .; clone size: .; J gene: TRBJ2-2; V gene: TRBV2; CDR3 protein: CASSVRVAGELFF; CDR3 DNA: TGTGCCAGCAGCGTACGGGTTGCCGGGGAGCTGTTTTTT